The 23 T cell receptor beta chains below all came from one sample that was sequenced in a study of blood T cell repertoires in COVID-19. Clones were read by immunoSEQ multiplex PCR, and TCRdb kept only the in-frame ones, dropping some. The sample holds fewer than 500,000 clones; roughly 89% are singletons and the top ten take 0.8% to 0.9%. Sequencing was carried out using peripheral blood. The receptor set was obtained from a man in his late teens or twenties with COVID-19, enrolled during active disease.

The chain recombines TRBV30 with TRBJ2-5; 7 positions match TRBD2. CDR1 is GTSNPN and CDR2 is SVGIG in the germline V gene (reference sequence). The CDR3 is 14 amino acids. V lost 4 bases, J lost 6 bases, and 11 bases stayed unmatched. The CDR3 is CAWNIRAGEKTQYF. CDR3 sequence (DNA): TGTGCCTGGAACATACGCGCGGGGGAAAAGACCCAGTACTTC. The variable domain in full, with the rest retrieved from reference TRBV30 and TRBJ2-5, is SQTIHQWPATLVQPVGSPLSLECTVEGTSNPNLYWYRQAAGRGLQLLFYSVGIGQISSEVPQNLSASRPQDRQFILSSKKLLLSDSGFYLCAWNIRAGEKTQYFGPGTRLLVL.

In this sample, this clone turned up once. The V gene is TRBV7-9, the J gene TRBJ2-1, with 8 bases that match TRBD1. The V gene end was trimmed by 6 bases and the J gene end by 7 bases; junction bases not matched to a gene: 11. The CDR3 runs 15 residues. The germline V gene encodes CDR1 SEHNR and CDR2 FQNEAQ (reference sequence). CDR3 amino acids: CASSPGQGKGNEQFF. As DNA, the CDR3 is TGTGCCAGCAGTCCCGGACAGGGTAAGGGAAATGAGCAGTTCTTC.

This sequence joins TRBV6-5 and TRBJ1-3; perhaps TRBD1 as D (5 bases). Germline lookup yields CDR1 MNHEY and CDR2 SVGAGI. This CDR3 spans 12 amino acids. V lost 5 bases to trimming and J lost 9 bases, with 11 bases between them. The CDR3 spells CASSIPGGTIYF. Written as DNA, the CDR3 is TGTGCCAGCAGTATACCCGGGGGCACCATATATTTT.

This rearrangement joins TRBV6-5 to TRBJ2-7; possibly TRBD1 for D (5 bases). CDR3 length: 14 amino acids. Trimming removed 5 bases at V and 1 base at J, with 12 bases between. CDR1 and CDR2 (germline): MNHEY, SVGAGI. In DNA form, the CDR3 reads TGTGCCAGCAGTCCAAGGACATTTTCCTACGAGCAGTACTTC. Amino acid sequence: CASSPRTFSYEQYF.

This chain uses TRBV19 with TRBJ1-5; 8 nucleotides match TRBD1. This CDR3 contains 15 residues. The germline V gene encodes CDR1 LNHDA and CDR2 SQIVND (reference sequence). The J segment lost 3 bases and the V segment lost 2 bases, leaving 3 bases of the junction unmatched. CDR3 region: CASSIMGQANQPQHF. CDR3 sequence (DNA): TGTGCCAGTAGTATAATGGGACAGGCCAATCAGCCCCAGCATTTT.

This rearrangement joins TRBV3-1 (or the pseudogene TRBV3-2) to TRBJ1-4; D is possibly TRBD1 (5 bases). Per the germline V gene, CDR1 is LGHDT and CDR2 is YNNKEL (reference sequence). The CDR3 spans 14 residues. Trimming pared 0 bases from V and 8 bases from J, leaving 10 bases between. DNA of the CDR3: TGTGCCAGCAGCCAAGACAGGGTTAGGGAAAAACTGTTTTTT. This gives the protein CASSQDRVREKLFF.

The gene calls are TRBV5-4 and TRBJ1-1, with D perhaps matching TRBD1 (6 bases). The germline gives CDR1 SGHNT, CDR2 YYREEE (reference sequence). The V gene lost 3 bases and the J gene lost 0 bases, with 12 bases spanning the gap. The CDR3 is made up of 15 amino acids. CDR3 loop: CASSSRTVLNTEAFF. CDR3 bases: TGTGCCAGCAGCTCCCGGACAGTCTTGAACACTGAAGCTTTCTTT.

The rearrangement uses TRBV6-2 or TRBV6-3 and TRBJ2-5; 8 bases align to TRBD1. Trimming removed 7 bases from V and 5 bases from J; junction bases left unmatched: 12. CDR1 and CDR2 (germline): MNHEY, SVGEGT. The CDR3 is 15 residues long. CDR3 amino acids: CASTPLTGAGETQYF. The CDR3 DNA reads TGTGCCAGCACCCCCCTGACAGGGGCGGGGGAGACCCAGTACTTC.

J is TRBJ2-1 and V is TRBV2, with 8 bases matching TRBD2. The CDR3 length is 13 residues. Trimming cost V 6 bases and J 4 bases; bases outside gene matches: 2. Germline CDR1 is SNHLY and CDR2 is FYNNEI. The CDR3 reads CASSGGAYNEQFF. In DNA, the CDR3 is TGTGCCAGCAGCGGGGGGGCTTACAATGAGCAGTTCTTC.

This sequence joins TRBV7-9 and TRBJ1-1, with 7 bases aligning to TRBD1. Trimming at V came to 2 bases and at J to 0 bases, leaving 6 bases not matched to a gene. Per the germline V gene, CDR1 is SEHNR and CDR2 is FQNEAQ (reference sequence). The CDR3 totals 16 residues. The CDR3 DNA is TGTGCCAGCAGCTTATGGACAGGCGTAATGAACACTGAAGCTTTCTTT. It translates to CASSLWTGVMNTEAFF.

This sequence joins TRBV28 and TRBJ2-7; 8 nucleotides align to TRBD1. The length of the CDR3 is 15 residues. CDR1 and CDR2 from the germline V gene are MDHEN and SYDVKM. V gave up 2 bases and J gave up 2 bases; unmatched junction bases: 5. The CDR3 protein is CASSLTGTGAYEQYF. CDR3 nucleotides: TGTGCCAGCAGTTTAACCGGGACAGGAGCCTACGAGCAGTACTTC.

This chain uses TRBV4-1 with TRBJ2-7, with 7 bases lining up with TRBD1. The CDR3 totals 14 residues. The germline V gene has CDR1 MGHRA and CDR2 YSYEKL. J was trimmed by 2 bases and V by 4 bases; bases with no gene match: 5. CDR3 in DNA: TGCGCCAGCAGCCCCCGACAGGGTACCTACGAGCAGTACTTC. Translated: CASSPRQGTYEQYF.

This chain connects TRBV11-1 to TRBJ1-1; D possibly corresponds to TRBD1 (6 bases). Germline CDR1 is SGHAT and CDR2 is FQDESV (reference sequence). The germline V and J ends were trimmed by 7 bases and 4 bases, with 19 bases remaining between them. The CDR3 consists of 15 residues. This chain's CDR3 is CASTNFRGRGTEAFF. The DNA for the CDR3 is TGTGCCAGCACCAATTTCAGGGGTCGGGGCACTGAAGCTTTCTTT.

CDR3 nucleotide sequence: TGCGCCAGCAGAGACACAGGGCACCATCAGCCCCAGCATTTT. Protein product: CASRDTGHHQPQHF. The chain links TRBV10-2 to TRBJ1-5; TRBD1 might be the D (6 bases). With 6 bases removed from V and 5 bases from J, the gap between germline ends came to 14 bases. The CDR3 contains 14 residues. Looked up from germline, CDR1 is WSHSY and CDR2 is SAAADI.

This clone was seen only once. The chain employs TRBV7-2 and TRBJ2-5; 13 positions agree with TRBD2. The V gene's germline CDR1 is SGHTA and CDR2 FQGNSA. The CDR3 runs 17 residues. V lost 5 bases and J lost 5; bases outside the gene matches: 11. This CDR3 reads CASSLTGLAGVSETQYF. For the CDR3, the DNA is TGTGCCAGCAGCCTCACCGGACTAGCGGGAGTAAGTGAGACCCAGTACTTC.

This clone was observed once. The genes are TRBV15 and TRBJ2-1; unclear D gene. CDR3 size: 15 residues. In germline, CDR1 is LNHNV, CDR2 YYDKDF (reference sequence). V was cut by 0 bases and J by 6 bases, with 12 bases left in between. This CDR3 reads CATSREPQARNEQFF. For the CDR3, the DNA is TGTGCCACCAGCAGAGAGCCCCAGGCGCGCAATGAGCAGTTCTTC.

The CDR3 is CASTPDRTSGRAGEQFF. CDR3 in DNA: TGTGCCAGCACCCCAGACCGGACTAGCGGGAGGGCGGGTGAGCAGTTCTTC. The chain combines TRBV27 with TRBJ2-1; 15 bases match TRBD2. This CDR3 has 17 residues. The junction had 13 bases not matched to a gene; V was cut back by 7 bases and J by 9 bases. The germline gives CDR1 MNHEY, CDR2 SMNVEV (reference sequence).

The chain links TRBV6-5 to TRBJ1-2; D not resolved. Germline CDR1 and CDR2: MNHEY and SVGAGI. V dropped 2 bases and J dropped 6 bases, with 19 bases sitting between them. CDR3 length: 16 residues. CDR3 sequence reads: CASSYLSGGGENGYTF. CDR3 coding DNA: TGTGCCAGCAGTTACCTCTCAGGAGGTGGGGAAAATGGCTACACCTTC.

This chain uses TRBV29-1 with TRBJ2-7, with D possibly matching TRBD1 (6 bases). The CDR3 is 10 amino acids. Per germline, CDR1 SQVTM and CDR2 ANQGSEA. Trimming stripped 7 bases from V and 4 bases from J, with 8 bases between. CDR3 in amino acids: CSAGTYEQYF. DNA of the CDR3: TGCAGCGCCGGGACATACGAGCAGTACTTC.

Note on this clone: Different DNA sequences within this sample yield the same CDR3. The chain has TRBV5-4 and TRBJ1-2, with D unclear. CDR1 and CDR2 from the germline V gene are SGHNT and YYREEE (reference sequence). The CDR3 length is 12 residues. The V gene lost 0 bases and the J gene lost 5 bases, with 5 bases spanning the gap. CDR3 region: CASSLAGYGYTF. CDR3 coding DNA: TGTGCCAGCAGCTTGGCCGGGTATGGCTACACCTTC. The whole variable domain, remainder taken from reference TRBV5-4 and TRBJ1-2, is ETGVTQSPTHLIKTRGQQVTLRCSSQSGHNTVSWYQQALGQGPQFIFQYYREEENGRGNFPPRFSGLQFPNYSSELNVNALELDDSALYLCASSLAGYGYTFGSGTRLTVV.

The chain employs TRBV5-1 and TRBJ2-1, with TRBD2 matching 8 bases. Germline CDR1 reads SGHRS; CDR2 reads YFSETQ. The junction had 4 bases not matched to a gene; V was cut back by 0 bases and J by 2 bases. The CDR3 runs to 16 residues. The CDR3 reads CASSLVSGGTYNEQFF. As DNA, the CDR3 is TGCGCCAGCAGCTTGGTGTCGGGGGGGACCTACAATGAGCAGTTCTTC.

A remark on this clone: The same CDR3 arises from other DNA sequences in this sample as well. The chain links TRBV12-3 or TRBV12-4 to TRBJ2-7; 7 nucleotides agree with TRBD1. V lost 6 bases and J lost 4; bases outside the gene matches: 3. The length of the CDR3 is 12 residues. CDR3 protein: CASSPRGYEQYF. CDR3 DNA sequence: TGTGCCAGCAGCCCCAGGGGGTACGAGCAGTACTTC.

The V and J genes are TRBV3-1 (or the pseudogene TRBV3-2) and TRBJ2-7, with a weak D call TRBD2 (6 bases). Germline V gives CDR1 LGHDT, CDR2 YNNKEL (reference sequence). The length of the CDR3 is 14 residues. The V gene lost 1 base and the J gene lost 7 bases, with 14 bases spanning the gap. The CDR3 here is CASSQGWIREEQYF. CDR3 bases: TGTGCCAGCAGCCAAGGGTGGATCCGGGAGGAGCAGTACTTC.